A single sample gave rise to the 17 T cell receptor beta chains below, sequenced in a study of T cell responses to AZD1222 COVID-19 vaccine (dated by TCRdb to the early 2020s). To prepare the library, the immunoSEQ multiplex PCR assay was applied. Sourced from immuneACCESS, this table was stored by TCRdb with only in-frame sequences that have V and J called. A share of the clones is absent; for the studies checked, an unresolved V gene accounts for under half, and the remainder has no known explanation. This sample comprises some 100,000 clones, roughly 86% of them detected only once. The ten top clones hold roughly 13% of the sample. Per the publication, the time point label means: baseline before first vaccination. The treatment or condition label corresponds to: meningococcal conjugate vaccine given as trial control. The sequencing here drew on peripheral blood, taken on day 0 of MenACWY control vaccination. The source of these receptors is an adult in good health.

The gene calls are TRBV6-5 and TRBJ1-2; D unclear. This CDR3 spans 15 amino acids. Germline values: CDR1 MNHEY, CDR2 SVGAGI. Trimming pared 2 bases from V and 2 bases from J, leaving 12 bases between. The CDR3, as DNA: TGTGCCAGCAGTTACGTTCCCCGACTAAACTATGGCTACACCTTC. Encoded protein: CASSYVPRLNYGYTF.

CDR3 coding DNA: TGCGCCAGCAGCCTCCTCTCCCGGACAGTTACCTACGAGCAGTACTTC. The encoded protein is CASSLLSRTVTYEQYF. V and J are TRBV5-1 and TRBJ2-7, with a weak D call TRBD1 (6 bases). This CDR3 region has 16 residues. V lost 4 bases to trimming and J lost 2 bases, with 19 bases between them. Germline CDR1 SGHRS, CDR2 YFSETQ.

V gene TRBV5-4 combines with J gene TRBJ2-5; D is unresolved. Germline V gene data show CDR1 as SGHNT and CDR2 as YYREEE (reference sequence). The CDR3 spans 13 residues. Trimming removed 1 base from V and 1 base from J, with 5 bases in between. The CDR3 region is CASSLWPQETQYF. CDR3 in DNA: TGTGCCAGCAGCTTGTGGCCCCAAGAGACCCAGTACTTC.

This rearrangement joins TRBV6-5 to TRBJ2-7; possibly TRBD1 for D (6 bases). The CDR3 is made up of 16 amino acids. V was clipped by 2 bases and J by 1 base, with 15 bases between them. Looked up from germline, CDR1 is MNHEY and CDR2 is SVGAGI. CDR3 amino acids: CASSYEFWQGSYEQYF. DNA of the CDR3: TGTGCCAGCAGTTACGAGTTTTGGCAGGGGTCCTACGAGCAGTACTTC.

The chain joins TRBV30 to TRBJ1-6, with D hard to call. The germline CDR1 and CDR2 sequences are GTSNPN and SVGIG (reference sequence). This CDR3 comprises 16 residues. Trimming left V 7 bases short and J 0 bases short, with 16 bases between. For the CDR3, the DNA is TGTGCCTTTAACGGACGGGGAAGCTCCTATAATTCACCCCTCCACTTT. Protein product: CAFNGRGSSYNSPLHF.

This rearrangement joins TRBV4-2 to TRBJ1-3, with D possibly TRBD1 on 6 matching bases. The CDR3 covers 16 residues. Germline CDR1 reads LGHNA; CDR2 reads YNFKEQ. The V end was cut by 6 bases, the J end by 2 bases, with 17 bases between. The CDR3 coding sequence is TGTGCCAGCAGTCCCCTACAGGGCGACACTGGAAACACCATATATTTT. This translates into CASSPLQGDTGNTIYF.

The chain joins TRBV9 to TRBJ2-1; D is uncertain. V was clipped by 0 bases and J by 5 bases, with 12 bases between them. Germline V lookup: CDR1 SGDLS, CDR2 YYNGEE. CDR3 length: 15 residues. This CDR3 reads CASSVDGARNNEQFF. The CDR3 DNA reads as TGTGCCAGCAGCGTAGACGGAGCTAGGAACAATGAGCAGTTCTTC.

V usage is TRBV7-2 and J usage is TRBJ1-1; a possible D gene is TRBD1 (5 bases). The V end lost 1 base, the J end lost 0 bases, and 12 bases lay between the germline ends. The CDR3 contains 16 residues. Germline V gene data show CDR1 as SGHTA and CDR2 as FQGNSA. The CDR3 nucleotides read TGTGCCAGCAGCTTAGGGGGCTGGGTCATGAACACTGAAGCTTTCTTT. This translates into CASSLGGWVMNTEAFF.

This clone was observed a few times. The chain uses TRBV3-1 (or the pseudogene TRBV3-2) and TRBJ1-5; D gene ambiguous. Germline CDR1 and CDR2: LGHDT and YNNKEL (reference sequence). CDR3 length: 14 amino acids. V gave up 1 base and J gave up 3 bases, with 7 bases separating them. CDR3 sequence reads: CASSQGQINQPQHF. As DNA, the CDR3 is TGTGCCAGCAGCCAAGGCCAGATCAATCAGCCCCAGCATTTT.

CDR3 sequence (DNA): TGTGCCAGCAGCCCTGGGGCAGGGCTTTTGTTGACTGAAGCTTTCTTT. Its translation: CASSPGAGLLLTEAFF. V gene TRBV6-2 or TRBV6-3 combines with J gene TRBJ1-1, with TRBD1 as a possible D gene (5 bases). The CDR3 spans 16 residues. Trimming cost V 6 bases and J 5 bases, with 22 bases left between them. Germline-derived CDR1 and CDR2 are MNHEY and SVGEGT.

V usage is TRBV7-9 and J usage is TRBJ1-3; possible D gene TRBD1, 5 bases. Germline values: CDR1 SEHNR, CDR2 FQNEAQ (reference sequence). This CDR3 spans 16 amino acids. V was pared by 5 bases and J by 4 bases, with 18 bases between. CDR3 bases: TGTGCCAGCAGCCTACAGAGGGACCTCTCGGGAAACACCATATATTTT. It specifies CASSLQRDLSGNTIYF.

The rearrangement links TRBV27 to TRBJ2-1, with TRBD1 matching over 9 bases. This CDR3 comprises 15 residues. Trimming cost V 5 bases and J 8 bases; bases outside gene matches: 10. The germline CDR1 and CDR2 sequences are MNHEY and SMNVEV (reference sequence). CDR3: CASSNVGTGWYEQFF. The CDR3 bases are TGTGCCAGCAGTAACGTCGGGACAGGGTGGTATGAGCAGTTCTTC.

The V and J genes are TRBV9 and TRBJ1-5, with no clear D. Trimming took off 0 bases at V and 0 bases at J, with 7 bases between the two ends. CDR1 and CDR2 from the germline V gene are SGDLS and YYNGEE. The CDR3 is made up of 15 amino acids. As DNA, the CDR3 is TGTGCCAGCAGCGTAGATGATTATAGCAATCAGCCCCAGCATTTT. This encodes CASSVDDYSNQPQHF.

The rearrangement joins TRBV7-6 to TRBJ1-6; no definite D call. This CDR3 has 14 residues. From germline, CDR1 is SGHVS and CDR2 FNYEAQ. V dropped 1 base and J dropped 5 bases, with 6 bases sitting between them. The CDR3 nucleotides are TGTGCCAGCAGCTTAGGACCTCATAATTCACCCCTCCACTTT. Translation: CASSLGPHNSPLHF.

The chain links TRBV5-4 to TRBJ1-3; D is undetermined. The CDR3 totals 13 residues. The germline V gene encodes CDR1 SGHNT and CDR2 YYREEE (reference sequence). The V gene lost 5 bases and the J gene lost 0 bases, with 6 bases spanning the gap. The CDR3 DNA reads as TGTGCCAGCAGTTTCAGCTCTGGAAACACCATATATTTT. This codes for CASSFSSGNTIYF.

Regarding this clone: Other DNA variants within this sample encode the same CDR3. V is TRBV4-2 and J is TRBJ1-2; weak D call: TRBD1 (6 bases). Germline V gene sequence: CDR1 LGHNA, CDR2 YNFKEQ. The CDR3 totals 13 residues. V was trimmed by 1 base and J by 3 bases, leaving 6 bases between them. The CDR3 reads CASSQGQDYGYTF. The CDR3 coding sequence is TGTGCCAGCAGCCAAGGACAGGACTATGGCTACACCTTC.

The chain employs TRBV7-2 and TRBJ2-7, with D possibly being TRBD1 (6 bases). Looked up from germline, CDR1 is SGHTA and CDR2 is FQGNSA. The CDR3 runs to 16 residues. V was shortened by 1 base and J by 5 bases, with 18 bases between the two germline ends. The CDR3: CASSLVIQGPGDEQYF. The CDR3 DNA reads TGTGCCAGCAGCTTAGTTATCCAGGGGCCAGGGGACGAGCAGTACTTC.